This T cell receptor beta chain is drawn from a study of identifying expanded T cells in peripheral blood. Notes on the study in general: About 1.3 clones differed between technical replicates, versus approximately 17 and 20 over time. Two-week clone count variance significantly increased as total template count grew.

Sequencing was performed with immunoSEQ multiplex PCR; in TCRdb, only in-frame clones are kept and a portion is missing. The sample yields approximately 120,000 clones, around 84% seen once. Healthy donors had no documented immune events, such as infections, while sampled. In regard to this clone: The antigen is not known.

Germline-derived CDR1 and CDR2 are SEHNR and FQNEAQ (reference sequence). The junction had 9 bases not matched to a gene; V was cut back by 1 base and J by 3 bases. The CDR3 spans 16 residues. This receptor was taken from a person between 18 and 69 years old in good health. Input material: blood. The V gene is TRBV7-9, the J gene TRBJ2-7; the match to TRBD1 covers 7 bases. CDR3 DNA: TGTGCCAGCAGCTTAGAGGTTGGGACAGCCCGCTACGAGCAGTACTTC. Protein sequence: CASSLEVGTARYEQYF. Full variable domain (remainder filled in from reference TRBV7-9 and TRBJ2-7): DTGVSQNPRHKITKRGQNVTFRCDPISEHNRLYWYRQTLGQGPEFLTYFQNEAQLEKSRLLSDRFSAERPKGSFSTLEIQRTEQGDSAMYLCASSLEVGTARYEQYFGPGTRLTVT.